The rows below give T cell receptor beta chains drawn from one sample of a study of shared clonotypes between healthy human individuals. Sequenced by immunoSEQ multiplex PCR; TCRdb stores in-frame clones only, minus some. In the table there are 560,000 or so clones, 96% of which are singletons. The sequenced sample was naive CD8+ T cells sorted from blood. These receptors were taken from a woman aged 30 to 39 in good health. CDR3s include the opening cysteine and the closing phenylalanine or tryptophan. D genes are given only for firm matches. Clone size is shown for a subset of rows, as once, few, many or a class of expanded clone.

TRBV6-5	TRBJ2-7	.	.	TGTGCCAGCAGTCCCCGGGGAGCGATCGGCGAGCAGTACTTC	CASSPRGAIGEQYF
TRBV7-9	TRBJ2-7	.	.	TGTGCCAGCACTTTAGCTCCGCGACACTTCGAGCAGTACTTC	CASTLAPRHFEQYF
TRBV6-4	TRBJ2-2	TRBD2	.	TGTGCCAGCAGTCCGGGAGGAAAGCCCGGGGAGCTGTTTTTT	CASSPGGKPGELFF
TRBV2	TRBJ1-2	.	.	TGTGCCAGCAGTGAAGAGCTGGTGGGTCGGAACTATGGCTACACCTTC	CASSEELVGRNYGYTF
TRBV15	TRBJ1-5	TRBD1	.	TGTGCCACCAGCAGAGATGTAGGACAGGGTGCGGATCAGCCCCAGCATTTT	CATSRDVGQGADQPQHF
TRBV11-2	TRBJ1-1	.	.	TGTGCCAGCAGTAGCTTAGAATCGCCCATCCCCGTCGCTGAAGCTTTCTTT	CASSSLESPIPVAEAFF
TRBV9	TRBJ2-3	TRBD2	.	TGTGCCAGCAGCGTCCACCCCGGGGCAGCGGGAGGGATAGATACGCAGTATTTT	CASSVHPGAAGGIDTQYF
TRBV10-1	TRBJ2-7	TRBD1	.	TGCGCCAGCAGTGGGACAGGGACCCTCGGCGAGCAGTACTTC	CASSGTGTLGEQYF
TRBV5-1	TRBJ1-1	TRBD1	.	TGCGCCAGCAGCTTGCCGGGACAGGGGAGTCTCACTGAAGCTTTCTTT	CASSLPGQGSLTEAFF
TRBV18	TRBJ2-3	TRBD2	.	TGTGCCAGCTCACCCGGGACTAGCGGGAGGAGGGATACGCAGTATTTT	CASSPGTSGRRDTQYF
TRBV6-1	TRBJ2-7	TRBD2	.	TGTGCCAGCAGTGAAGCGGTAGGACTAGCCCCCTACGAGCAGTACTTC	CASSEAVGLAPYEQYF
TRBV27	TRBJ1-4	.	once	TGTGCCAGCAGCCGTAGATGGTTTTCAACTAATGAAAAACTGTTTTTT	CASSRRWFSTNEKLFF
TRBV19	TRBJ1-2	TRBD1	.	TGTGCCAGTAGTGACAGGGGCGGCGGCTACACCTTC	CASSDRGGGYTF
TRBV1	TRBJ1-2	.	.	TGCACCAGCAGCCGAGAATGGCACAGAGCTAACTATGGCTACACCTTC	CTSSREWHRANYGYTF
TRBV19	TRBJ1-2	TRBD1	.	TGTGCTAGTAACGGACAGGGCGGAAACTATGGCTACACCTTC	CASNGQGGNYGYTF
TRBV5-5	TRBJ2-7	.	.	TGTGCCAGCAGCTTAGGGACGGATCTCTCCTACGAGCAGTACTTC	CASSLGTDLSYEQYF
TRBV7-9	TRBJ2-3	.	once	TGTGCCAGCAGGACCGGGACAAGAGATACGCAGTATTTT	CASRTGTRDTQYF
TRBV11-2	TRBJ2-5	.	.	TGTGCCAGCAGCTTAGGTGGGGGGGCACAAGAGACCCAGTACTTC	CASSLGGGAQETQYF
TRBV28	TRBJ1-5	.	.	TGTGCCAGCAGTTTATGGGCCTCCGGGTCTGCCAATCAGCCCCAGCATTTT	CASSLWASGSANQPQHF
TRBV13	TRBJ2-1	.	.	TGTGCCAGCAGCTTAGAAGGGGACAATGAGCAGTTCTTC	CASSLEGDNEQFF
TRBV4-3	TRBJ2-5	.	once	TGCGCCAGCAGCCCGGGCGGGGAGACCCAGTACTTC	CASSPGGETQYF
TRBV4-1	TRBJ2-1	.	.	TGCGCCAGCAGCCAAGAGGCAGGGATGGTTAATGAGCAGTTCTTC	CASSQEAGMVNEQFF
TRBV7-3	TRBJ2-7	.	once	TGTGCCAGCAGCTTATCTCCGGGAAAAGCCTACGAGCAGTACTTC	CASSLSPGKAYEQYF
TRBV11-2	TRBJ2-3	.	.	TGTGCCAGCAGCTCCATAAACGCCCTGCAGGTTCTTACAGATACGCAGTATTTT	CASSSINALQVLTDTQYF
TRBV4-1	TRBJ2-1	TRBD2	.	TGCGCCAGCAGCCAAGGGACTAGCTCGGGTGAGCAGTTCTTC	CASSQGTSSGEQFF
TRBV5-4	TRBJ2-1	TRBD2	.	TGTGCCAGCAGCTCCCCGACTAGCGGGACCTCCTACAATGAGCAGTTCTTC	CASSSPTSGTSYNEQFF
TRBV29-1	TRBJ2-7	.	.	TGCAGCGTTGAAGATCGGGACGGAACCTACGAGCAGTACTTC	CSVEDRDGTYEQYF
TRBV21-1	TRBJ1-2	.	once	TGTGCCAGCAGCAAAGGTTCCTCAACGGGGGGCTACACCTTC	CASSKGSSTGGYTF
TRBV10-3	TRBJ2-7	.	.	TGTGCCATCAGTGCCCCGGGACCCGACGGTGTAGAGCAGTACTTC	CAISAPGPDGVEQYF
TRBV19	TRBJ1-2	.	.	TGTGCCAGTAGTGGTTCCATGAAGCTGTATGGCTACACCTTC	CASSGSMKLYGYTF
TRBV10-3	TRBJ1-1	TRBD1	.	TGTGCCATCAGTCAGGGGGCTTTAACTGAAGCTTTCTTT	CAISQGALTEAFF
TRBV5-8	TRBJ2-1	TRBD2	.	TGTGCCAGCAGCTTAGGAGCGGGAGGGGGTTCCTACAATGAGCAGTTCTTC	CASSLGAGGGSYNEQFF
TRBV9	TRBJ2-2	.	.	TGTGCCAGCAGCGTAGATGGCTCTCCCGGGGAGCTGTTTTTT	CASSVDGSPGELFF
TRBV7-2	TRBJ1-1	TRBD1	.	TGTGCCAGCAGCTGGACAGGGTCCTCTGAAGCTTTCTTT	CASSWTGSSEAFF
TRBV21-1	TRBJ1-5	.	once	TGTGCCAGCAGCAGAACGCTACATTGGCATCATCAGCCCCAGCATTTT	CASSRTLHWHHQPQHF
TRBV30	TRBJ1-2	.	once	TGTGCCTGGACCGATGGACCTTTTCTAGGCTACACCTTC	CAWTDGPFLGYTF
TRBV15	TRBJ2-1	TRBD2	.	TGTGCCACCAGCAGAGCGGCTAGCGGGAGGGCCAAATACAGGAGCTCCTACAATGAGCAGTTCTTC	CATSRAASGRAKYRSSYNEQFF
TRBV13	TRBJ2-5	.	.	TGTGCCAGCAGCTTTGGGTCGAGGGAGCAAGAGACCCAGTACTTC	CASSFGSREQETQYF
TRBV4-1	TRBJ2-1	TRBD1	.	TGCGCCAGCAGCCAACACCTTCAGGGGGACCTATCTCCGTACAATGAGCAGTTCTTC	CASSQHLQGDLSPYNEQFF
TRBV9	TRBJ1-1	.	.	TGTGCCAGCAGCCAAATGGGGGACATGAACACTGAAGCTTTCTTT	CASSQMGDMNTEAFF
TRBV10-3	TRBJ2-7	.	.	TGTGCCATCAGTGACGGTGCCGAGCAGTACTTC	CAISDGAEQYF